This T cell receptor (beta chain) was obtained from a study of shared clonotypes between healthy human individuals. Study-level results: Lower generation probabilities were found for non-shared clonotypes than for those shared by all four donors. It was only blood that was sampled, and tissue repertoires likely differ.

As to this clone: Its antigen is not identified.

V was clipped by 2 bases and J by 8 bases; unmatched bases: 8. Germline CDR1 and CDR2: KGHSH and LQKENI. The CDR3 contains 16 residues. Data came from immunoSEQ multiplex PCR; TCRdb stores just in-frame clones and leaves some out. The profile shows 550,000 to 700,000 clones, 60% to 75% of them singletons. Source material: memory CD4+ T cells sorted from blood. Subset meaning: CD45RA-negative fraction. The chain employs TRBV18 and TRBJ2-1, with TRBD2 matching over 11 bases. The clonotype was recovered from a woman in her 30s in good health. CDR3 sequence: CASSPITSGSRDEQFF. In nucleotides, the CDR3 is TGTGCCAGCTCACCAATTACTAGCGGGAGCCGGGATGAGCAGTTCTTC.